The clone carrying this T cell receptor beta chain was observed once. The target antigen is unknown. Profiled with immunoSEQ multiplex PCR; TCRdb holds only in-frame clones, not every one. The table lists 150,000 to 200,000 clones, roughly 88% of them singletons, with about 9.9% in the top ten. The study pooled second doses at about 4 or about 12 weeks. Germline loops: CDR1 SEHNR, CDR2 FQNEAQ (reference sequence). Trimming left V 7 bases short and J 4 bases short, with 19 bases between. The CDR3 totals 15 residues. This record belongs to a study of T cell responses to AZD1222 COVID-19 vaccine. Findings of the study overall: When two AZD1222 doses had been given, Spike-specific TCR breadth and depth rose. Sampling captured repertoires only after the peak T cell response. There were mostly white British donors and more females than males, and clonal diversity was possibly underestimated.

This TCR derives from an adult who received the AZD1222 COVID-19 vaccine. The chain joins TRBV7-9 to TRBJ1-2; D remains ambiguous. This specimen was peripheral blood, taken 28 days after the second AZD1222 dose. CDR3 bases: TGTGCCAGCACCATCCTCAGGCAGTCATTCTATGGCTACACCTTC. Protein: CASTILRQSFYGYTF.